This entry lists 14 T cell receptor beta chains sequenced from one sample in a study of T-cell reconstitution after alpha-beta-depleted transplantation in children. Using unique molecular identifiers, the investigators prepared the TCRbeta library. MiXCR, applied by TCRdb to the PCR reads, yields one record per CDR3 protein. The sample records roughly 790,000 distinct CDR3 sequences, 15% to 20% being singletons. The specimen comprised PBMCs, mostly from graft donor cells, sampled 360 days after TCRalphabeta/CD19-depleted stem cell transplant. These receptors all come from a male patient between 10 and 17 years old who had a stem cell transplant for acute lymphoblastic leukemia, so the T cells may come from the graft donor.

The chain joins TRBV29-1 to TRBJ2-1; 13 nucleotides match TRBD2. Germline V CDR1 and CDR2: SQVTM, ANQGSEA. Trimming took 4 bases from V and 7 from J; bases not matched to a gene: 7. The CDR3 is 15 residues long. In nucleotides, the CDR3 is TGCAGCGTTGTAACTAGCGGGAGGGCCGGTAATGAGCAGTTCTTC. Its translation is CSVVTSGRAGNEQFF.

Here the CDR3 reads CSVWDFTYEQYF. The CDR3 nucleotides are TGCAGCGTCTGGGACTTTACCTACGAGCAGTACTTC. V is TRBV29-1 and J is TRBJ2-7; D perhaps matches TRBD2 (6 bases). Germline V CDR1 and CDR2: SQVTM, ANQGSEA. V shed 6 bases and J shed 2 bases, with 11 bases lying between them. The CDR3 length is 12 residues.

This chain uses TRBV27 with TRBJ1-4; 9 positions match TRBD1. The CDR3 has 15 amino acids. J was trimmed by 0 bases and V by 6 bases; bases with no gene match: 2. CDR1 and CDR2 from the germline V gene are MNHEY and SMNVEV (reference sequence). The CDR3 nucleotides read TGTGCCAGCAGAAGACAGGGGGCAACTAATGAAAAACTGTTTTTT. It specifies CASRRQGATNEKLFF.

The rearrangement links TRBV6-2 or TRBV6-3 to TRBJ2-1, with 9 nucleotides matching TRBD2. The CDR3 is made up of 16 amino acids. CDR1 and CDR2 (germline): MNHEY, SVGEGT. V lost 7 bases, J lost 6 bases, and 13 bases stayed unmatched. The CDR3 DNA reads as TGTGCCAGCACCCCCAGCGCGGGAGGGCCGGGCAATGAGCAGTTCTTC. This sequence encodes CASTPSAGGPGNEQFF.

There are a few counts of this clonotype. This sequence joins TRBV12-5 and TRBJ2-1, with 13 bases identical to TRBD2. Germline loops: CDR1 LGHNT, CDR2 FRNRAP. The CDR3 has 17 residues. The V segment lost 6 bases and the J segment 0 bases; nucleotides outside the gene matches: 5. The CDR3: CASGGTSGISSYNEQFF. CDR3 bases: TGTGCTAGTGGGGGGACTAGCGGGATTAGCTCCTACAATGAGCAGTTCTTC.

There are many counts of this clonotype. DNA for the CDR3: TGTGCCAGCAGTCCCCGCCGGGTCGGGTACACTGAAGCTTTCTTT. It yields the protein CASSPRRVGYTEAFF. The chain links TRBV12-3 or TRBV12-4 to TRBJ1-1; D gene uncertain. This CDR3 region has 15 residues. The V end lost 5 bases, the J end lost 3 bases, and 16 bases lay between the germline ends.

This clonotype was seen a few times. The chain has TRBV6-1 and TRBJ2-1; 10 nucleotides agree with TRBD2. The V segment lost 5 bases and the J segment 4 bases; nucleotides outside the gene matches: 11. The CDR3 contains 17 residues. Germline V gene lookup returns CDR1 MNHNS and CDR2 SASEGT. The CDR3 protein is CASSQRAWTSGYNEQFF. The DNA of the CDR3 is TGTGCCAGCAGTCAAAGGGCTTGGACTAGCGGTTACAATGAGCAGTTCTTC.

This clonotype has only a few counts. The rearrangement links TRBV7-9 to TRBJ2-1, with no clear D. CDR1 and CDR2 from the germline V gene are SEHNR and FQNEAQ (reference sequence). Trimming took off 4 bases at V and 7 bases at J, with 8 bases between the two ends. The CDR3 covers 12 residues. The CDR3 sequence is CASSSPPNEQFF. CDR3 DNA: TGTGCCAGCAGCTCCCCCCCGAATGAGCAGTTCTTC. Complete variable domain (other parts from reference TRBV7-9 and TRBJ2-1): DTGVSQNPRHKITKRGQNVTFRCDPISEHNRLYWYRQTLGQGPEFLTYFQNEAQLEKSRLLSDRFSAERPKGSFSTLEIQRTEQGDSAMYLCASSSPPNEQFFGPGTRLTVL.

In its sample, this clonotype was seen a few times. This chain uses TRBV5-1 with TRBJ2-1, with 7 nucleotides matching TRBD2. This CDR3 has 16 amino acids. Germline CDR1 and CDR2: SGHRS and YFSETQ. The V segment lost 4 bases and the J segment 3 bases; nucleotides outside the gene matches: 10. CDR3 bases: TGCGCCAGCAGCCTTGGACGGCTAGCGGACTACAATGAGCAGTTCTTC. Its translation: CASSLGRLADYNEQFF.

This sequence joins TRBV11-1 and TRBJ2-1; 7 bases align to TRBD1. CDR3 length: 18 residues. The trim removed 4 bases at V and 2 bases at J, leaving 14 bases unmatched. From germline, CDR1 is SGHAT and CDR2 FQDESV (reference sequence). The CDR3 here is CASSSINEGASPYNEQFF. Here the CDR3 DNA reads TGTGCCAGCAGCTCGATTAACGAGGGGGCCTCACCCTACAATGAGCAGTTCTTC.

This chain connects TRBV7-9 to TRBJ2-3; 8 bases map to TRBD2. The ends lost 2 bases at V and 6 bases at J; junction bases unmatched: 10. Germline assignment: CDR1 SEHNR and CDR2 FQNEAQ (reference sequence). The CDR3 consists of 16 residues. CDR3 sequence reads: CASSLNLAGPLDTQYF. The CDR3 DNA reads as TGTGCCAGCAGCTTAAACTTAGCGGGGCCCCTGGATACGCAGTATTTT.

This clonotype was seen more than once but under ten times. The rearrangement links TRBV18 to TRBJ2-5; D is unclear. Trimming cost V 6 bases and J 2 bases, with 10 bases left between them. The CDR3 is made up of 13 amino acids. Germline V CDR1 and CDR2: KGHSH, LQKENI. CDR3 sequence: CASSVSKQETQYF. Written as DNA, the CDR3 is TGTGCCAGCTCGGTCTCGAAACAAGAGACCCAGTACTTC.

This clonotype was counted between two and nine times. The chain couples TRBV4-1 to TRBJ2-1; TRBD2 aligns across 9 bases. Germline V gene data show CDR1 as MGHRA and CDR2 as YSYEKL. Trimming cost V 7 bases and J 9 bases; bases outside gene matches: 22. The CDR3 has 18 amino acids. CDR3: CASTKGVAGVLNGGEQFF. CDR3 coding DNA: TGCGCCAGCACGAAGGGGGTAGCGGGAGTTCTGAACGGTGGTGAGCAGTTCTTC.

The chain carries TRBV4-1 and TRBJ1-1; 8 bases are shared with TRBD1. CDR1 and CDR2 (germline): MGHRA, YSYEKL. The CDR3 spans 16 residues. The V gene end was trimmed by 4 bases and the J gene end by 0 bases; junction bases not matched to a gene: 7. CDR3 sequence: CASSLRQGIMNTEAFF. In nucleotides, the CDR3 is TGCGCCAGCAGCCTACGACAGGGGATCATGAACACTGAAGCTTTCTTT.